Detailed here is one T cell receptor beta chain. An amount of RNA that ranged from roughly 0.5 to 1 ug was reverse transcribed with random hexamers. It was immunoSEQ multiplex PCR that amplified TCR beta CDR3 across 54 Vbeta and 13 Jbeta. TCRdb processed the immunoSEQ multiplex PCR reads anew with MiXCR; each CDR3 protein has one entry. The sample carries under 350,000 distinct CDR3 sequences, about 91% recorded once. The sample belongs to a study of CD8 T cells in Susac syndrome. Germline-derived CDR1 and CDR2 are SGHTA and FQGNSA. The V and J ends lost 5 bases and 1 base, in that order; junction bases with no gene match: 8. This CDR3 has 15 residues.

Sequenced sample: CD4+ T cells from PBMCs. This receptor was obtained from a human donor with multiple sclerosis. This chain links TRBV7-2 with TRBJ2-7; 7 bases are shared with TRBD1. The CDR3 is CASSQQGYKSYEQYF. The CDR3 DNA follows: TGTGCCAGCAGCCAACAGGGGTACAAATCCTACGAGCAGTACTTC.